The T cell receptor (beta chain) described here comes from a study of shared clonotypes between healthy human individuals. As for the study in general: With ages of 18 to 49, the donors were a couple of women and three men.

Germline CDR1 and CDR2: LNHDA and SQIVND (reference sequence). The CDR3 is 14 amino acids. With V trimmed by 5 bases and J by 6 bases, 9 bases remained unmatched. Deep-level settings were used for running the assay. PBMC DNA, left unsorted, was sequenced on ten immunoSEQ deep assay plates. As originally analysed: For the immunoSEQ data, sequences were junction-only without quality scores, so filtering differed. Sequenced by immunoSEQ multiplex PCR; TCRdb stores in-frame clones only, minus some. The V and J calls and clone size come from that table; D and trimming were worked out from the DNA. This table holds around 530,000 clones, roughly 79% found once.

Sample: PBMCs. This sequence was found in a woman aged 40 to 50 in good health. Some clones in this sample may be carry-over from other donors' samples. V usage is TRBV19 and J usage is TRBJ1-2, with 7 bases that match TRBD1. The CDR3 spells CASSVTGTDNGYTF. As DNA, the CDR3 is TGTGCCAGTAGTGTGACCGGGACAGACAATGGCTACACCTTC.